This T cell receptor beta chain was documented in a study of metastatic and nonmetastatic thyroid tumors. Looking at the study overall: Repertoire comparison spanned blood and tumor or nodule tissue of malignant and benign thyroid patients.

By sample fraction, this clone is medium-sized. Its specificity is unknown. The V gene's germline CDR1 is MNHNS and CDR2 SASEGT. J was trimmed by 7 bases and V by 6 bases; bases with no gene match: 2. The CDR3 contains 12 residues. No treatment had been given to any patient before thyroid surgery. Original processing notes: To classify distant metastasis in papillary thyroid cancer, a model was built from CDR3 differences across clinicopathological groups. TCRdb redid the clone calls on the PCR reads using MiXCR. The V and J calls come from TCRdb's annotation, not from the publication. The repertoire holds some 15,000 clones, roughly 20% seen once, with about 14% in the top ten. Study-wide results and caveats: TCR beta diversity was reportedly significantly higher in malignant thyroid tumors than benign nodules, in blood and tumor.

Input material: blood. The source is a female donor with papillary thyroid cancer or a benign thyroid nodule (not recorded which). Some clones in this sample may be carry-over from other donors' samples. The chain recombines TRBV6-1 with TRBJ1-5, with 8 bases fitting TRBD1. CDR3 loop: CASRTGGQPQHF. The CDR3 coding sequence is TGTGCCAGCAGAACAGGGGGGCAGCCCCAGCATTTT.